This T cell receptor (beta chain) was identified during a study of T cells after yellow fever vaccination. Using its own MiXCR run on the 5' RACE reads, TCRdb lists one record per CDR3 protein. This sample has 150,000 to 200,000 distinct CDR3 sequences, with around 10% found just once. The CDR3 is made up of 12 amino acids. V was trimmed by 0 bases and J by 1 base, leaving 3 bases between them. CDR1 is DFQATT, CDR2 SNEGSKA, per germline (reference sequence). Overall study findings and caveats: Clonotypes shared by both compartments, CD4 and CD8, made up a small share. Post-booster repertoires contained most primary-vaccination clones again (roughly 95% CD4, around 88% CD8). Abundant bulk-population clonotypes could contaminate the FACS-sorted repertoires. Weaker overall was a secondary response that nonetheless peaked faster, on day 5 versus 15.

This clonotype was picked up a small number of times. The antigen is undetermined. J is TRBJ2-5 and V is TRBV20-1; D not certain. The specimen was CD8+ T cells sorted from PBMCs, collected 15 days after the yellow fever booster vaccination. This clonotype was sampled from a man younger than 35 who received the YFV17D yellow fever vaccine. CDR3 region: CSAREVQETQYF. CDR3 bases: TGCAGTGCTAGAGAGGTCCAAGAGACCCAGTACTTC.